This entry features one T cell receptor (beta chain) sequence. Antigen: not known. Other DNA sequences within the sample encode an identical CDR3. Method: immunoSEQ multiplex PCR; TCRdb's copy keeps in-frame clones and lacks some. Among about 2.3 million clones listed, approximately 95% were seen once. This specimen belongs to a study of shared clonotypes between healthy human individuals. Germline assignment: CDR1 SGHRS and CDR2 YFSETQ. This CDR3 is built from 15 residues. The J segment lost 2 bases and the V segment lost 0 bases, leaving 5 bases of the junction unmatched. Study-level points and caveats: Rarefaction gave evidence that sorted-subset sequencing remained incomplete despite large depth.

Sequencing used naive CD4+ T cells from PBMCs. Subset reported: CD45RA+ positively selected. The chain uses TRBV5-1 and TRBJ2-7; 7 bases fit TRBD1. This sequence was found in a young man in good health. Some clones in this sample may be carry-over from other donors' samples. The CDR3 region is CASSLEQGRAYEQYF. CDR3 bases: TGCGCCAGCAGCTTGGAACAGGGGCGCGCCTACGAGCAGTACTTC.